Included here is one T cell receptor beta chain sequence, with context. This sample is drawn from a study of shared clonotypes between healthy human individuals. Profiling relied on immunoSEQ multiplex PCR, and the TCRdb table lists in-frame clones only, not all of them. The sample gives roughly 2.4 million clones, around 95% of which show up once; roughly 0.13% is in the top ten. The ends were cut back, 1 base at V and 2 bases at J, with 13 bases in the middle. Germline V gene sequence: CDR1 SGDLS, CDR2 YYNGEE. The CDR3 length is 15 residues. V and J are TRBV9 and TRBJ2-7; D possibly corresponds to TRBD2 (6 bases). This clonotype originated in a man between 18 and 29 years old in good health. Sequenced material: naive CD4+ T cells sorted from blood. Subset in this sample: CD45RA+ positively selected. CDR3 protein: CASSVQGGTTYEQYF. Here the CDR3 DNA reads TGTGCCAGCAGCGTACAGGGAGGCACTACCTACGAGCAGTACTTC. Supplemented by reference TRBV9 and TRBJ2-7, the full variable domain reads DSGVTQTPKHLITATGQRVTLRCSPRSGDLSVYWYQQSLDQGLQFLIQYYNGEERAKGNILERFSAQQFPDLHSELNLSSLELGDSALYFCASSVQGGTTYEQYFGPGTRLTVT.